This is a list of T cell receptor beta chains from one sample in a study of cytomegalovirus exposure and HLA in healthy donors. Using immunoSEQ multiplex PCR, the repertoire was profiled, and TCRdb retains in-frame clones only, with some absent. The table records about 160,000 clones, about 65% of them present only once. The sample taken for sequencing was PBMCs. The source of these receptors is a man aged 35-49 years in good health and CMV-seropositive. Both conserved end residues are part of each CDR3. A D gene is named only where the DNA matches it firmly. The listing skips clone size in some rows; elsewhere it reads once, few, many or a size class.

abundance: few
v_gene: TRBV19
d_gene: -
j_gene: TRBJ2-5
CDR3aa: CASRDWETQYF
CDR3nt: TGTGCCAGTAGGGACTGGGAGACCCAGTACTTC

abundance: -
v_gene: TRBV7-2
d_gene: -
j_gene: TRBJ2-5
CDR3aa: CASSLWGRETQYF
CDR3nt: TGTGCCAGCAGCTTATGGGGGCGGGAGACCCAGTACTTC

abundance: -
v_gene: TRBV5-1
d_gene: TRBD1
j_gene: TRBJ1-5
CDR3aa: CASSLGDREGQPQHF
CDR3nt: TGCGCCAGCAGCTTGGGGGACAGGGAAGGCCAGCCCCAGCATTTT

abundance: -
v_gene: TRBV30
d_gene: -
j_gene: TRBJ1-5
CDR3aa: CAWSVPRAYQPQHF
CDR3nt: TGTGCCTGGAGTGTACCCAGGGCTTATCAGCCCCAGCATTTT

abundance: -
v_gene: TRBV7-2
d_gene: TRBD1
j_gene: TRBJ2-1
CDR3aa: CASSLGAGGGDEQFF
CDR3nt: TGTGCCAGCAGCTTAGGGGCAGGGGGTGGCGATGAGCAGTTCTTC

abundance: -
v_gene: TRBV4-3
d_gene: -
j_gene: TRBJ1-2
CDR3aa: CASSQDNSNYGYTF
CDR3nt: TGCGCCAGCAGCCAAGATAACTCTAACTATGGCTACACCTTC

abundance: -
v_gene: TRBV11-2
d_gene: TRBD1
j_gene: TRBJ1-2
CDR3aa: CASSEREGAVDHGYTF
CDR3nt: TGTGCCAGCAGCGAGCGAGAGGGGGCGGTCGATCATGGCTACACCTTC

abundance: once
v_gene: TRBV19
d_gene: TRBD1
j_gene: TRBJ1-6
CDR3aa: CASSMDRGYSPLHF
CDR3nt: TGTGCCAGTAGTATGGACAGGGGGTATTCACCCCTCCACTTT

abundance: -
v_gene: TRBV10-3
d_gene: TRBD1
j_gene: TRBJ1-2
CDR3aa: CAISESGLTGVDYGYTF
CDR3nt: TGTGCCATCAGTGAGTCGGGGTTAACAGGGGTGGACTATGGCTACACCTTC

abundance: -
v_gene: TRBV4-2
d_gene: -
j_gene: TRBJ1-1
CDR3aa: CASSQEVRQFDEAFF
CDR3nt: TGTGCCAGCAGCCAAGAGGTCCGACAGTTTGATGAAGCTTTCTTT

abundance: once
v_gene: TRBV9
d_gene: TRBD1
j_gene: TRBJ2-3
CDR3aa: CASSGPMATGRLDTQYF
CDR3nt: TGTGCCAGCAGCGGGCCGATGGCGACAGGGCGATTGGATACGCAGTATTTT

abundance: -
v_gene: TRBV7-2
d_gene: -
j_gene: TRBJ2-6
CDR3aa: CASSLVPVSGANVLTF
CDR3nt: TGTGCCAGCAGCTTAGTTCCGGTCTCTGGGGCCAACGTCCTGACTTTC

abundance: -
v_gene: TRBV11-1
d_gene: -
j_gene: TRBJ1-5
CDR3aa: CASSFDTNQPQHF
CDR3nt: TGTGCCAGCAGCTTCGACACCAATCAGCCCCAGCATTTT

abundance: -
v_gene: TRBV9
d_gene: -
j_gene: TRBJ1-1
CDR3aa: CASSVEEGWGTEAFF
CDR3nt: TGTGCCAGCAGCGTAGAGGAGGGTTGGGGCACTGAAGCTTTCTTT

abundance: -
v_gene: TRBV5-6
d_gene: TRBD1
j_gene: TRBJ2-3
CDR3aa: CASNQDRVFTDTQYF
CDR3nt: TGTGCCAGCAACCAGGACAGGGTTTTTACGGATACGCAGTATTTT

abundance: few
v_gene: TRBV7-6
d_gene: TRBD1
j_gene: TRBJ2-7
CDR3aa: CASSPTGGGARVGYEQYF
CDR3nt: TGTGCCAGCAGCCCGACAGGGGGGGGTGCCAGGGTTGGTTACGAGCAGTACTTC

abundance: -
v_gene: TRBV5-1
d_gene: -
j_gene: TRBJ1-2
CDR3aa: CASSVGTSGGYTF
CDR3nt: TGCGCCAGCAGTGTGGGGACTTCGGGGGGCTACACCTTC

abundance: -
v_gene: TRBV18
d_gene: TRBD1
j_gene: TRBJ2-7
CDR3aa: CASSPYGQGKAYEQYF
CDR3nt: TGTGCCAGCTCACCTTATGGACAGGGTAAGGCCTACGAGCAGTACTTC

abundance: -
v_gene: TRBV7-9
d_gene: -
j_gene: TRBJ2-3
CDR3aa: CASSLEGGTTQYF
CDR3nt: TGTGCCAGCAGCTTAGAAGGAGGTACGACGCAGTATTTT

abundance: few
v_gene: TRBV9
d_gene: -
j_gene: TRBJ1-1
CDR3aa: CASSVDYLADTEAFF
CDR3nt: TGTGCCAGCAGCGTAGACTATTTGGCGGACACTGAAGCTTTCTTT

abundance: -
v_gene: TRBV7-2
d_gene: -
j_gene: TRBJ2-6
CDR3aa: CASRLASGANVLTF
CDR3nt: TGTGCCAGCAGGCTAGCCTCTGGGGCCAACGTCCTGACTTTC

abundance: -
v_gene: TRBV7-6
d_gene: -
j_gene: TRBJ2-2
CDR3aa: CASSLGRAGTGELFF
CDR3nt: TGTGCCAGCAGCCTCGGACGGGCGGGGACCGGGGAGCTGTTTTTT

abundance: -
v_gene: TRBV5-1
d_gene: TRBD1
j_gene: TRBJ2-2
CDR3aa: CASTGQGLVGELFF
CDR3nt: TGCGCCAGCACCGGACAGGGGTTGGTCGGGGAGCTGTTTTTT

abundance: once
v_gene: TRBV5-1
d_gene: TRBD1
j_gene: TRBJ1-1
CDR3aa: CASSLGGAGVGTEAFF
CDR3nt: TGCGCCAGCAGCTTAGGGGGCGCCGGGGTGGGCACTGAAGCTTTCTTT

abundance: -
v_gene: TRBV2
d_gene: -
j_gene: TRBJ2-7
CDR3aa: CASGGSSYEQYF
CDR3nt: TGTGCCAGCGGAGGGAGCTCCTACGAGCAGTACTTC

abundance: -
v_gene: TRBV5-1
d_gene: -
j_gene: TRBJ1-1
CDR3aa: CASSLGQGEAFF
CDR3nt: TGCGCCAGCAGCTTGGGGCAGGGTGAAGCTTTCTTT

abundance: few
v_gene: TRBV5-1
d_gene: -
j_gene: TRBJ1-2
CDR3aa: CASSLEGGGYGYTF
CDR3nt: TGCGCCAGCAGCTTGGAAGGGGGTGGCTATGGCTACACCTTC

abundance: -
v_gene: TRBV4-2
d_gene: TRBD2
j_gene: TRBJ2-1
CDR3aa: CASSQEPLAVYNEQFF
CDR3nt: TGTGCCAGCAGCCAAGAACCACTAGCGGTGTACAATGAGCAGTTCTTC

abundance: -
v_gene: TRBV15
d_gene: TRBD2
j_gene: TRBJ2-7
CDR3aa: CATSRDARLAGSTYEQYF
CDR3nt: TGTGCCACCAGCAGAGATGCCCGGCTAGCGGGGAGTACCTACGAGCAGTACTTC

abundance: -
v_gene: TRBV7-6
d_gene: TRBD2
j_gene: TRBJ2-3
CDR3aa: CASSLFIGGGVTDTQYF
CDR3nt: TGTGCCAGCAGCTTATTCATAGGCGGGGGGGTCACAGATACGCAGTATTTT

abundance: -
v_gene: TRBV27
d_gene: -
j_gene: TRBJ2-7
CDR3aa: CASSLRQDFHEQYF
CDR3nt: TGTGCCAGCAGTTTAAGACAAGATTTCCACGAGCAGTACTTC

abundance: few
v_gene: TRBV7-9
d_gene: -
j_gene: TRBJ1-1
CDR3aa: CSSSLAPGTPWGTEAFF
CDR3nt: TGTTCCAGCAGCTTAGCCCCCGGGACACCCTGGGGCACTGAAGCTTTCTTT

abundance: once
v_gene: TRBV12-5
d_gene: -
j_gene: TRBJ1-4
CDR3aa: CASGLQVGEKLFF
CDR3nt: TGTGCTAGTGGTTTACAGGTGGGAGAAAAACTGTTTTTT

abundance: -
v_gene: TRBV19
d_gene: -
j_gene: TRBJ1-3
CDR3aa: CAAKKGDGNTIYF
CDR3nt: TGTGCCGCTAAGAAGGGGGATGGAAACACCATATATTTT

abundance: few
v_gene: TRBV4-1
d_gene: TRBD1
j_gene: TRBJ2-7
CDR3aa: CASSTRTGDYEQYF
CDR3nt: TGCGCCAGCAGCACGAGGACAGGGGACTACGAGCAGTACTTC

abundance: -
v_gene: TRBV9
d_gene: -
j_gene: TRBJ1-5
CDR3aa: CASSRSGNQPQHF
CDR3nt: TGTGCCAGCAGCCGTAGCGGAAATCAGCCCCAGCATTTT

abundance: -
v_gene: TRBV19
d_gene: TRBD1
j_gene: TRBJ2-4
CDR3aa: CASSIVFGDRGPKNIQYF
CDR3nt: TGTGCCAGTAGTATAGTTTTCGGGGACAGGGGGCCCAAAAACATTCAGTACTTC

abundance: -
v_gene: TRBV28
d_gene: -
j_gene: TRBJ2-7
CDR3aa: CASSLVGSEQYF
CDR3nt: TGTGCCAGCAGTTTAGTCGGGTCCGAGCAGTACTTC

abundance: -
v_gene: TRBV2
d_gene: -
j_gene: TRBJ1-1
CDR3aa: CASSLQGMNTEAFF
CDR3nt: TGTGCCAGCAGTTTACAGGGTATGAACACTGAAGCTTTCTTT

abundance: -
v_gene: TRBV27
d_gene: -
j_gene: TRBJ1-1
CDR3aa: CASSLIGAGTEAFF
CDR3nt: TGTGCCAGCAGTTTAATTGGGGCAGGGACTGAAGCTTTCTTT

abundance: few
v_gene: TRBV2
d_gene: -
j_gene: TRBJ1-1
CDR3aa: CASGQSKNTEAFF
CDR3nt: TGTGCCAGCGGGCAGTCAAAGAACACTGAAGCTTTCTTT

abundance: -
v_gene: TRBV23-1
d_gene: -
j_gene: TRBJ2-5
CDR3aa: CASSQYSGSQQKTQYF
CDR3nt: TGCGCCAGCAGTCAATATTCCGGGTCCCAGCAGAAGACCCAGTACTTC

abundance: few
v_gene: TRBV7-9
d_gene: -
j_gene: TRBJ1-1
CDR3aa: CASSAERPIMNTEAFF
CDR3nt: TGTGCCAGCAGCGCCGAGCGGCCGATCATGAACACTGAAGCTTTCTTT